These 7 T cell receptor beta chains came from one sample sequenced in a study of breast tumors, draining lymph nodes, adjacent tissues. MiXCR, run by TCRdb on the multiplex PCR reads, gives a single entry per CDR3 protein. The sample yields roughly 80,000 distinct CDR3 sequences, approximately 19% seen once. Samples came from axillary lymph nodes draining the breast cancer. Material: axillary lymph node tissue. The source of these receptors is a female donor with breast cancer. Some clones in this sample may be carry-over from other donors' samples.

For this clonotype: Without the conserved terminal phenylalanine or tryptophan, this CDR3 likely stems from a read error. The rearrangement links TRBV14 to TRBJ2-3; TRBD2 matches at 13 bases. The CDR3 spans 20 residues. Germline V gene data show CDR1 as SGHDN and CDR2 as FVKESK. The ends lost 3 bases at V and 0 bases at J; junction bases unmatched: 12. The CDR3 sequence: CASSQRTGLAGLFSTDTQYL. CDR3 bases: TGTGCCAGCAGCCAGCGGACGGGACTAGCGGGACTATTTAGCACAGATACGCAGTATCTT.

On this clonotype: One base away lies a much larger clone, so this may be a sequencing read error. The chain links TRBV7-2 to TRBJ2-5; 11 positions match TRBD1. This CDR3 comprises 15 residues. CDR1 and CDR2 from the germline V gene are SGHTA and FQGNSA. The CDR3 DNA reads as TGTGCCAGCAGCCCCGGGACAGGGGGTGAAGAGACCCAGCACTTC. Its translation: CASSPGTGGEETQHF.

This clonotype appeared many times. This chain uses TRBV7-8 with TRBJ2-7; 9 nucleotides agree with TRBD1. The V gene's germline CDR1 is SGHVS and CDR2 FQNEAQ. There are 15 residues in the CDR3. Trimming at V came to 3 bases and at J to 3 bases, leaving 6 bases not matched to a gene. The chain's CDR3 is CASSLAGQGFYEQYF. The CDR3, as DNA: TGTGCCAGCAGCTTGGCGGGACAGGGCTTCTACGAGCAGTACTTC.

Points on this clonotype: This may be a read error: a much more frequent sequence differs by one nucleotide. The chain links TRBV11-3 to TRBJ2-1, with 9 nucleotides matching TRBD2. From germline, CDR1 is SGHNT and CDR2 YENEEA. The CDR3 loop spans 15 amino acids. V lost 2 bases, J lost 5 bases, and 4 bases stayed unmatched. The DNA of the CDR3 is TGTGCCAGCAGCTTAACCGCGGGAGGGCACAATGAGCAGTTCTTC. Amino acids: CASSLTAGGHNEQFF.

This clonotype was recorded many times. The CDR3 is CSATDRSSYEQYF. In DNA form, the CDR3 reads TGCAGTGCGACGGACCGGAGCTCCTACGAGCAGTACTTC. This chain links TRBV20-1 with TRBJ2-7; D gene uncertain. Between the trimmed V and J ends, which lost 6 bases and 0 bases, there was a span of 12 bases. CDR3 length: 13 residues. Germline CDR1 and CDR2: DFQATT and SNEGSKA (reference sequence).

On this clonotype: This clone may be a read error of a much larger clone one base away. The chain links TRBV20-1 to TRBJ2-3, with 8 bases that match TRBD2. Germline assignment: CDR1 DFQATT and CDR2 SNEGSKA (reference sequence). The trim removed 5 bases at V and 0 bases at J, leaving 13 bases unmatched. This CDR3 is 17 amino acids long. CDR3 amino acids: CSALPGGSGRSTDTQYF. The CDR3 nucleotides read TGCAGTGCTCTCCCCGGAGGCAGCGGGAGAAGCACAGATACGCAGTATTTT.

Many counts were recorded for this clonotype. CDR3 in DNA: TGCAGTGCAAACGGCTATTCCGGGACAGGGCCCACCTACGAGCAGTACTTC. Amino acids: CSANGYSGTGPTYEQYF. The chain employs TRBV20-1 and TRBJ2-7, with TRBD1 matching over 9 bases. CDR3 size: 17 residues. J gave up 2 bases and V 6 bases, and 17 bases lay outside the gene matches. Per germline, CDR1 DFQATT and CDR2 SNEGSKA (reference sequence).